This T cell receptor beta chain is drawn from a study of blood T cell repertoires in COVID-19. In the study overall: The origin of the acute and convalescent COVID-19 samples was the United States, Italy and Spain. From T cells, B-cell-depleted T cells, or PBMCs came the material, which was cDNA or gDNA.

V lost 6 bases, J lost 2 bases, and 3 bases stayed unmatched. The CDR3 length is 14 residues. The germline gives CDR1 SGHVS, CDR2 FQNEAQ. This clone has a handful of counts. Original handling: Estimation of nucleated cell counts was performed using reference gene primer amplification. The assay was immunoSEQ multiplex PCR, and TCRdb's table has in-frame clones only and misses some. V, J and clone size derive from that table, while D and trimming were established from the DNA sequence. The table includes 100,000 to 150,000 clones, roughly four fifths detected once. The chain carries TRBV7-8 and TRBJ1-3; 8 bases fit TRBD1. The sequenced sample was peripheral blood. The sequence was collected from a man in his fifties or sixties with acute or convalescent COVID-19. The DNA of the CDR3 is TGTGCCAGCAGTGCACAGGGGGCTGGAAACACCATATATTTT. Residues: CASSAQGAGNTIYF.